This T cell receptor beta chain was captured in a study of blood T cell repertoires in COVID-19. Study background: Acute-phase and convalescent COVID-19 samples originated in the United States, Italy and Spain.

Libraries were prepared by immunoSEQ multiplex PCR; TCRdb keeps only in-frame clonotypes and omits some of them. The sample shows under 85,000 clones, about nine tenths of them seen only once. Trimming took off 1 base at V and 5 bases at J, with 10 bases between the two ends. The CDR3 has 14 residues. CDR1 LGHNA and CDR2 YSLEER come from the germline V gene. The sequence was collected from a man between 65 and 85 years old with active or convalescent COVID-19. The material sequenced was peripheral blood. The chain combines TRBV4-3 with TRBJ2-3, with D perhaps TRBD1 (5 bases). CDR3 protein: CASSQGGGRDTQYF. In DNA form, the CDR3 reads TGCGCCAGCAGCCAAGGGGGCGGAAGAGATACGCAGTATTTT.